The T cell receptor beta chain under discussion was sequenced for a study of cytotoxic CD8 clonotypes in ibrutinib-treated CLL. Whole-study findings and limits: Rare overall, public clonotypes shrank or held steady under therapy.

The data were produced by immunoSEQ multiplex PCR, yet TCRdb's version contains in-frame clones alone and is incomplete. Of under 200,000 clones detected, under 90% appear once; the ten largest clones hold 3.5% to 5.5%. This CDR3 comprises 15 residues. The germline V gene encodes CDR1 SQVTM and CDR2 ANQGSEA. V was trimmed by 3 bases and J by 5 bases, leaving 16 bases between them. This clone was detected a few times. No antigen is known for it. V and J are TRBV29-1 and TRBJ2-2, with D maybe TRBD1 (6 bases). The sequence came from a human donor with chronic lymphocytic leukemia. The sequences come from PBMCs, collected after 24 months of ibrutinib treatment. Here the CDR3 DNA reads TGCAGCGTTGAGGGCGGGCAGGGGCGTACCGGGGAGCTGTTTTTT. It codes for CSVEGGQGRTGELFF.